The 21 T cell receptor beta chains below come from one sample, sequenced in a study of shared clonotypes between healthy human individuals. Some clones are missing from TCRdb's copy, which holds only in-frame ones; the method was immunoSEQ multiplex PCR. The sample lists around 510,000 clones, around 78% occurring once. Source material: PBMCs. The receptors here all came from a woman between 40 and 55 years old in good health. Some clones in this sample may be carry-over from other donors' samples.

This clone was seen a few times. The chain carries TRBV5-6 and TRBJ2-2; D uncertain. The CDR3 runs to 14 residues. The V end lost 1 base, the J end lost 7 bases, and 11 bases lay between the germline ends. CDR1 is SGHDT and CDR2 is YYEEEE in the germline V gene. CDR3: CASSLMQAGGELFF. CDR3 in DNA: TGTGCCAGCAGCTTGATGCAGGCAGGCGGGGAGCTGTTTTTT.

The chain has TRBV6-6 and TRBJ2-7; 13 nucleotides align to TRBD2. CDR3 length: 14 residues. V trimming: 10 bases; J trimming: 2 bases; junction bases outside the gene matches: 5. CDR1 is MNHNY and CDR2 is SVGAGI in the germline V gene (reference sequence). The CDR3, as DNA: TGTGCCACCGAAGGGACTAGCGGGACCTACGAGCAGTACTTC. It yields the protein CATEGTSGTYEQYF.

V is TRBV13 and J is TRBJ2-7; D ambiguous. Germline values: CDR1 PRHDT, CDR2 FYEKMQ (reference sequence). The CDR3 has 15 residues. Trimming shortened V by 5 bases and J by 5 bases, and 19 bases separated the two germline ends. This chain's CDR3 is CASSPLPAASNEQYF. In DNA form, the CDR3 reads TGTGCCAGCAGCCCGCTTCCTGCCGCGAGTAACGAGCAGTACTTC. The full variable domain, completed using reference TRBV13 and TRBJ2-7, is AAGVIQSPRHLIKEKRETATLKCYPIPRHDTVYWYQQGPGQDPQFLISFYEKMQSDKGSIPDRFSAQQFSDYHSELNMSSLELGDSALYFCASSPLPAASNEQYFGPGTRLTVT.

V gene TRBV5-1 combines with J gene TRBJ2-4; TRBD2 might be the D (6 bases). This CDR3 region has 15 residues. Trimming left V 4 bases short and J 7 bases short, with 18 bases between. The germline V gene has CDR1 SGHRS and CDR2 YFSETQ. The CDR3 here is CASSQFIGGSNIQYF. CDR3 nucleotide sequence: TGCGCCAGCAGCCAATTTATTGGAGGGTCGAACATTCAGTACTTC. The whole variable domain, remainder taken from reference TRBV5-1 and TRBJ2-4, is KAGVTQTPRYLIKTRGQQVTLSCSPISGHRSVSWYQQTPGQGLQFLFEYFSETQRNKGNFPGRFSGRQFSNSRSEMNVSTLELGDSALYLCASSQFIGGSNIQYFGAGTRLSVL.

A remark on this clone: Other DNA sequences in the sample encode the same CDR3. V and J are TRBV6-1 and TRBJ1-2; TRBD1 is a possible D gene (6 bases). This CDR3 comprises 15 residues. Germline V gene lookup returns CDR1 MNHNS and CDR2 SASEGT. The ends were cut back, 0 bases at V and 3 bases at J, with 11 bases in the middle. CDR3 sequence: CASSEAGGLDYGYTF. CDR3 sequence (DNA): TGTGCCAGCAGTGAAGCGGGGGGGCTTGACTATGGCTACACCTTC.

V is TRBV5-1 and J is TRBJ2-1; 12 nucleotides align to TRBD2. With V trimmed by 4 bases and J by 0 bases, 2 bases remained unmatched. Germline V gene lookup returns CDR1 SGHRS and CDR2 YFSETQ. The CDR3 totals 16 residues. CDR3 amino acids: CASSRTSGNSYNEQFF. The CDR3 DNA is TGCGCCAGCAGCAGGACTAGCGGGAACTCCTACAATGAGCAGTTCTTC.

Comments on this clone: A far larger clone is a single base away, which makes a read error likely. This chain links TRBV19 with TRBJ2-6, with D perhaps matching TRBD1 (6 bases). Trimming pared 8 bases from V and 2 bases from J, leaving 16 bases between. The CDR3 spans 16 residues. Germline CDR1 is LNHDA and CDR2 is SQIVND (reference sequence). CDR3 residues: CASGREQGTGANVLTF. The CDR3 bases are TGTGCCAGTGGTCGCGAACAGGGTACTGGGGCCAACGTCCTGACTTTC.

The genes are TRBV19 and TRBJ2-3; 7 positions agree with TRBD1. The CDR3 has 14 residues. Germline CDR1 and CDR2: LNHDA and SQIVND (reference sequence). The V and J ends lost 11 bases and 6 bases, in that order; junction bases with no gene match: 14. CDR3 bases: TGTGCCTCCTCGACAGGGTTTGGTTCGGATACGCAGTATTTT. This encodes CASSTGFGSDTQYF.

CDR3 in amino acids: CPAGGIGYTF. The CDR3 nucleotides read TGTCCGGCAGGGGGTATCGGCTACACCTTC. The gene calls are TRBV7-3 and TRBJ1-2; TRBD1 matches at 7 bases. From germline, CDR1 is SGHTA and CDR2 FQGTGA. The CDR3 runs 10 residues.

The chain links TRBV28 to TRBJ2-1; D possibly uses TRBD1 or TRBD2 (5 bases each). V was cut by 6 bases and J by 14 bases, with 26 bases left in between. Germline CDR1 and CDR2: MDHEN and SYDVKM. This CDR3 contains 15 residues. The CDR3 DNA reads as TGTGCCAGCAGCCCCTCCGGGACCCGAGGGATCGCGGAGTTCTTC. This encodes CASSPSGTRGIAEFF.

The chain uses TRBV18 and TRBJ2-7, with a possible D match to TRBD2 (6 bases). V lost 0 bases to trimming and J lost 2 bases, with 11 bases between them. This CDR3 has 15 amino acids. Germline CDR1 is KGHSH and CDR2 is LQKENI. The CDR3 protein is CASSPPGLAAYEQYF. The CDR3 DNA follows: TGTGCCAGCTCACCACCGGGACTCGCCGCCTACGAGCAGTACTTC.

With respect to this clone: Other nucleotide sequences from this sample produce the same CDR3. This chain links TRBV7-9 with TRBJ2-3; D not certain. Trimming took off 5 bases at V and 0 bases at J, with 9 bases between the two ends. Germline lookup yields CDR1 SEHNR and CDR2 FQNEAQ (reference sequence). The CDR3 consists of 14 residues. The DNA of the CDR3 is TGTGCCAGCAGCCTCGTCGACAGCACAGATACGCAGTATTTT. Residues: CASSLVDSTDTQYF.

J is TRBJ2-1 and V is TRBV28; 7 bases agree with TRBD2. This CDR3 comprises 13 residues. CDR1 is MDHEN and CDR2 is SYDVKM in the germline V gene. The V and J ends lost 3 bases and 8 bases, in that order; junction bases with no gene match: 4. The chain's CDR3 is CASSLGGADEQFF. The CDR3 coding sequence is TGTGCCAGCAGTTTGGGAGGGGCGGATGAGCAGTTCTTC.

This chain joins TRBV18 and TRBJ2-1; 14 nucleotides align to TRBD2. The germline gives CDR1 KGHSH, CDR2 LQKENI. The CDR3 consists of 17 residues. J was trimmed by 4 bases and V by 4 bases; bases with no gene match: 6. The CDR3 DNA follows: TGTGCCAGCTCACGACCGGGACTAGCGGGAGATTACAATGAGCAGTTCTTC. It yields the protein CASSRPGLAGDYNEQFF. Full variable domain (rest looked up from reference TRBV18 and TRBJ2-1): NAGVMQNPRHLVRRRGQEARLRCSPMKGHSHVYWYRQLPEEGLKFMVYLQKENIIDESGMPKERFSAEFPKEGPSILRIQQVVRGDSAAYFCASSRPGLAGDYNEQFFGPGTRLTVL.

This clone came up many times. The CDR3 sequence: CAISESGTGGFMTEAFF. CDR3 bases: TGTGCCATCAGTGAGTCCGGGACAGGGGGCTTTATGACTGAAGCTTTCTTT. V is TRBV10-3 and J is TRBJ1-1, with 12 bases identical to TRBD1. This CDR3 region has 17 residues. Germline V gene sequence: CDR1 ENHRY, CDR2 SYGVKD. V dropped 0 bases and J dropped 5; count of bases not matched to a gene: 7.

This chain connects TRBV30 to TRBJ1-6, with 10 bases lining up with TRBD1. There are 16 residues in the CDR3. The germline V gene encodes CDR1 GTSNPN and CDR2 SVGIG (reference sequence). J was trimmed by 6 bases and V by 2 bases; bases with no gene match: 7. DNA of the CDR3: TGTGCCTGGAGTCCGCGGGACAGGGGAGTTAATTCACCCCTCCACTTT. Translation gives CAWSPRDRGVNSPLHF.

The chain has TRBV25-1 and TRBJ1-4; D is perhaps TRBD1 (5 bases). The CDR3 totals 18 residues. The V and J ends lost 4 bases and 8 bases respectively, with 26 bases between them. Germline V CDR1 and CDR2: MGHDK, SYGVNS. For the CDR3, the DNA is TGTGCCAGCAGTGCTCCCCTCCGGGACCGGACCGCGAAGGAAAAACTGTTTTTT. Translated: CASSAPLRDRTAKEKLFF.

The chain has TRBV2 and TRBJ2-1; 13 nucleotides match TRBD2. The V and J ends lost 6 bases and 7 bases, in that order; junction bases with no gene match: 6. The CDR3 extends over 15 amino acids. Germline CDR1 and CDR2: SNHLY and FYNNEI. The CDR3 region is CASSELAGGGNEQFF. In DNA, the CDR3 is TGTGCCAGCAGCGAACTAGCGGGAGGGGGGAATGAGCAGTTCTTC.

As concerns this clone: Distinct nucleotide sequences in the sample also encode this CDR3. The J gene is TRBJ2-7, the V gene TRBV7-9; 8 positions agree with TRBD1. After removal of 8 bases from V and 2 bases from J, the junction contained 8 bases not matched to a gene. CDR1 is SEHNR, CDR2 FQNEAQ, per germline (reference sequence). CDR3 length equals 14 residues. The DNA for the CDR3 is TGTGCCAGCCAAACCGGGACAGGAGCCTACGAGCAGTACTTC. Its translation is CASQTGTGAYEQYF.

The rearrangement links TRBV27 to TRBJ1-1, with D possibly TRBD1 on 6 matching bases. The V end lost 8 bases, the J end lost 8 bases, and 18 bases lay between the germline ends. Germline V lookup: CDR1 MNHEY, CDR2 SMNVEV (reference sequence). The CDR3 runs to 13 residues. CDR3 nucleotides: TGTGCCAGCGCGGGCCAGGGGATCGGCGAAGCTTTCTTT. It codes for CASAGQGIGEAFF.

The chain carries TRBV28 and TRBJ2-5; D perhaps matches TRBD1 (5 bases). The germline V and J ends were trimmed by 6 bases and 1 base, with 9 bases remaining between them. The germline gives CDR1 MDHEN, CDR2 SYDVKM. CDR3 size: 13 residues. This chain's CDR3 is CASRQQGQETQYF. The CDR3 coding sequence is TGTGCCAGCAGGCAGCAGGGCCAAGAGACCCAGTACTTC.